Presented here are 21 T cell receptor beta chains from one specimen sequenced in a study of molecular identifiers for immune sequencing clone quantification. TCRdb independently ran MiXCR on the PCR reads; one entry per CDR3 protein. The sample lists just under 650,000 distinct CDR3 sequences; 15% to 20% were seen once. The sequencing input was naive CD8+ T cells from blood, with Jurkat cell RNA spiked in. Subset noted: FACS-sorted CD8+CD4-CCR7+CD45RA+ naive T cells. Every receptor here comes from a human donor in good health. Some libraries in this study had Jurkat cell RNA spiked in.

The table lists this clonotype with many counts. The chain joins TRBV7-9 to TRBJ2-7; perhaps D is TRBD1 or TRBD2 (5 bases each). The CDR3 extends over 14 amino acids. CDR1 is SEHNR, CDR2 FQNEAQ, per germline (reference sequence). Trimming pared 5 bases from V and 3 bases from J, leaving 14 bases between. The CDR3 DNA is TGTGCCAGCAGCCCCCCCGGTGGGGGCTACGAGCAGTACTTC. Its translation is CASSPPGGGYEQYF.

This clonotype was observed at least ten times. The rearrangement joins TRBV7-9 to TRBJ1-3; a weak D match, TRBD1 (6 bases). V lost 8 bases and J lost 2, with 10 bases in between. Germline values: CDR1 SEHNR, CDR2 FQNEAQ (reference sequence). The CDR3 runs 13 residues. The CDR3: CASYGGPGNTIYF. CDR3 DNA sequence: TGTGCCAGCTACGGGGGGCCTGGAAACACCATATATTTT.

To note about this clonotype: A read error is possible here, since a much larger clone lies one base away. V and J are TRBV28 and TRBJ1-1; weak D call: TRBD1 (5 bases). V was shortened by 5 bases and J by 5 bases, with 15 bases between the two germline ends. The CDR3 extends over 14 amino acids. The germline V gene has CDR1 MDHEN and CDR2 SYDVKM. The CDR3 sequence is CASSPRTWVTEAFF. Here the CDR3 DNA reads TGTGCCAGCAGTCCGCGGACATGGGTGACTGAAGCTTTCTTT.

This clonotype showed up just a few times. The chain uses TRBV4-3 and TRBJ2-7; 7 bases agree with TRBD1. The V segment lost 0 bases and the J segment 2 bases; nucleotides outside the gene matches: 7. Germline CDR1 LGHNA, CDR2 YSLEER. The CDR3 spans 16 residues. In DNA, the CDR3 is TGCGCCAGCAGCCAAGAGGGGCGAAGGGGGCCCTACGAGCAGTACTTC. Translating gives CASSQEGRRGPYEQYF.

Many counts were recorded for this clonotype. This chain connects TRBV27 to TRBJ2-2; the match to TRBD1 covers 8 bases. The J segment lost 4 bases and the V segment lost 10 bases, leaving 8 bases of the junction unmatched. The germline CDR1 and CDR2 sequences are MNHEY and SMNVEV (reference sequence). The CDR3 runs to 14 residues. The CDR3 sequence is CATYPTGVTGELFF. The CDR3 region has the DNA TGTGCCACATACCCGACAGGGGTCACCGGGGAGCTGTTTTTT.

Remarks on this clonotype: A much more abundant neighbour one base away suggests this may be a read error. The rearrangement joins TRBV6-2 or TRBV6-3 to TRBJ1-5, with 9 bases fitting TRBD1. This CDR3 comprises 15 residues. Germline CDR1 is MNHEY and CDR2 is SVGEGT. The CDR3 nucleotides are TGTGCCAGCAGCTCGGGACAGGGAAGCAATCAGCCCCGGCATTTT. Its translation is CASSSGQGSNQPRHF.

This clonotype was counted many times. This sequence joins TRBV19 and TRBJ2-1; D remains unclear. Trimming shortened V by 1 base and J by 4 bases, and 8 bases separated the two germline ends. Germline V CDR1 and CDR2: LNHDA, SQIVND (reference sequence). The CDR3 has 14 amino acids. The CDR3 DNA reads TGTGCCAGTAGTATAGGAGCAGAATACAATGAGCAGTTCTTC. Translating gives CASSIGAEYNEQFF.

This clonotype was detected many times. The CDR3, as DNA: TGTGCCAGCAGTACGGACAGGGCAAACACCGGGGAGCTGTTTTTT. It is translated as CASSTDRANTGELFF. This chain connects TRBV2 to TRBJ2-2; 8 bases are a match to TRBD1. The CDR3 consists of 15 residues. Losses at the gene ends were 5 bases for V and 2 bases for J; bases not matched to a gene: 4. Germline values: CDR1 SNHLY, CDR2 FYNNEI.

This clonotype was counted at least ten times. V usage is TRBV4-1 and J usage is TRBJ1-5; D gene uncertain. The CDR3 is 16 residues long. Germline V lookup: CDR1 MGHRA, CDR2 YSYEKL. Trimming removed 3 bases from V and 1 base from J, with 13 bases in between. The CDR3 nucleotides read TGCGCCAGCAGCCAGTTCGGGGATTTAAGCAATCAGCCCCAGCATTTT. Protein sequence: CASSQFGDLSNQPQHF.

This clonotype has at least ten counts. The V gene is TRBV28, the J gene TRBJ2-3, with D possibly matching TRBD2 (6 bases). The CDR3 consists of 13 residues. With 8 bases removed from V and 4 bases from J, the gap between germline ends came to 13 bases. The germline CDR1 and CDR2 sequences are MDHEN and SYDVKM. Written as DNA, the CDR3 is TGTGCCAGCGGAGGGAGGAGGGCAGATACGCAGTATTTT. Its translation: CASGGRRADTQYF.

This clonotype has ten or more counts. The chain combines TRBV5-1 with TRBJ1-4; D unclear. The CDR3 loop spans 13 amino acids. The germline V gene encodes CDR1 SGHRS and CDR2 YFSETQ. V was clipped by 5 bases and J by 6 bases, with 11 bases between them. Written as DNA, the CDR3 is TGCGCCAGCAGACAAAGACCAGATGAAAAACTGTTTTTT. Translation gives CASRQRPDEKLFF.

This clonotype was seen a handful of times. The rearrangement links TRBV2 to TRBJ2-7, with 7 nucleotides matching TRBD1. The CDR3 covers 17 residues. Germline assignment: CDR1 SNHLY and CDR2 FYNNEI. J lost 0 bases, V lost 1 base, and 9 bases had no gene match. The CDR3 sequence is CASSEGLGQKYSYEQYF. The CDR3 DNA follows: TGTGCCAGCAGTGAAGGTTTGGGACAGAAGTACTCCTACGAGCAGTACTTC.

This clonotype was picked up many times. The rearrangement links TRBV7-9 to TRBJ2-5; unclear D gene. Trimming cost V 4 bases and J 5 bases, with 14 bases left between them. The CDR3 contains 14 residues. Germline CDR1 SEHNR, CDR2 FQNEAQ (reference sequence). The CDR3 loop reads CASSSAFGLETQYF. The CDR3 nucleotides are TGTGCCAGCAGCTCCGCCTTCGGGTTGGAGACCCAGTACTTC.

Details on this clonotype: A much larger clone is a single base away; this may be a read error. The V call is TRBV6-2 or TRBV6-3, the J call TRBJ1-5, with a tentative D call TRBD1 (5 bases). V was cut by 0 bases and J by 5 bases, with 14 bases left in between. The CDR3 sequence is 16 residues long. Per germline, CDR1 MNHEY and CDR2 SVGEGT. The CDR3 nucleotides are TGTGCCAGCAGTTACTCGATAGTGGCACAGGATCAGCCCCAGCATTTT. This encodes CASSYSIVAQDQPQHF.

Points on this clonotype: One base away lies a much larger clone, so this may be a sequencing read error. This chain links TRBV7-9 with TRBJ2-5; 9 nucleotides align to TRBD1. The CDR3 has 15 residues. Germline V gene sequence: CDR1 SEHNR, CDR2 FQNEAQ (reference sequence). CDR3 sequence reads: CASSSRDRDQEAQYF. DNA of the CDR3: TGTGCCAGCAGCTCCCGGGACAGGGACCAAGAGGCCCAGTACTTC. Drawing the rest from reference TRBV7-9 and TRBJ2-5, the complete variable domain is DTGVSQNPRHKITKRGQNVTFRCDPISEHNRLYWYRQTLGQGPEFLTYFQNEAQLEKSRLLSDRFSAERPKGSFSTLEIQRTEQGDSAMYLCASSSRDRDQEAQYFGPGTRLLVL.

With regard to this clonotype: Since a much larger clone is just one base distant, this may be a read error. The chain carries TRBV20-1 and TRBJ1-1; unclear D gene. The CDR3 runs 11 residues. The germline V gene encodes CDR1 DFQATT and CDR2 SNEGSKA (reference sequence). The CDR3 spells CSGRLNTEALF. The CDR3 DNA reads TGCAGTGGCAGACTGAACACTGAAGCTCTCTTT.

This clonotype was detected ten times or more. The chain combines TRBV12-3 or TRBV12-4 with TRBJ1-2, with a possible D match to TRBD1 (6 bases). Deletions cut 3 bases from V and 5 bases from J, with 13 bases between. The CDR3 spans 14 residues. The CDR3 DNA follows: TGTGCCAGCAGTTTGGAGGGGGTCCTATATGGCTACACCTTC. Translating it yields CASSLEGVLYGYTF.

This clonotype showed up many times. The rearrangement joins TRBV6-2 or TRBV6-3 to TRBJ2-7; TRBD1 agrees at 10 bases. From germline, CDR1 is MNHEY and CDR2 SVGEGT. The CDR3 extends over 15 amino acids. The trim removed 2 bases at V and 2 bases at J, leaving 3 bases unmatched. The CDR3 DNA is TGTGCCAGCAGTTACGGGGACAGGGGCCCCTACGAGCAGTACTTC. Translation: CASSYGDRGPYEQYF.

The sample holds many counts of this clonotype. The J gene is TRBJ1-1, the V gene TRBV6-5; tentative D call: TRBD1 (6 bases). Germline CDR1 is MNHEY and CDR2 is SVGAGI. V was cut by 0 bases and J by 2 bases, with 16 bases left in between. This CDR3 comprises 17 residues. This chain's CDR3 is CASSYSNHWDINTEAFF. The CDR3, as DNA: TGTGCCAGCAGTTACTCTAATCATTGGGACATTAACACTGAAGCTTTCTTT.

This clonotype appeared many times. The chain couples TRBV27 to TRBJ1-5, with 8 nucleotides matching TRBD1. CDR1 and CDR2 (germline): MNHEY, SMNVEV (reference sequence). V lost 5 bases, J lost 6 bases, and 3 bases stayed unmatched. The CDR3 sequence is 13 residues long. The DNA for the CDR3 is TGTGCCAGCAGTATTCAGGGGGCTCAGCCCCAGCATTTT. It translates to CASSIQGAQPQHF.

This clonotype has ten or more counts. The rearrangement links TRBV6-2 or TRBV6-3 to TRBJ1-5; 10 bases agree with TRBD1. J was trimmed by 1 base and V by 6 bases; bases with no gene match: 6. Germline lookup yields CDR1 MNHEY and CDR2 SVGEGT. The CDR3 loop spans 16 amino acids. DNA for the CDR3: TGTGCCAGCAGGAGACAGGGGGCGTCGAGCAATCAGCCCCAGCATTTT. Protein sequence: CASRRQGASSNQPQHF.